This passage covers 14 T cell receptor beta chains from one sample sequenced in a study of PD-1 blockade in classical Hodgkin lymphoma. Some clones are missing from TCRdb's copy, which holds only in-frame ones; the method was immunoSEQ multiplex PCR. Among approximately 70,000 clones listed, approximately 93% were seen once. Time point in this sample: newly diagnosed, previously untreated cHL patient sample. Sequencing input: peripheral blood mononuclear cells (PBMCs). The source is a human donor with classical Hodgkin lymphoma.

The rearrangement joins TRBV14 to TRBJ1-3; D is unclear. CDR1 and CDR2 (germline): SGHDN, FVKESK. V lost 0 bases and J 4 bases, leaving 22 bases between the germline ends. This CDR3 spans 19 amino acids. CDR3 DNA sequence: TGTGCCAGCAGCCAAGAAAACCTTTATTTACGGGGAAGGGGAAACACCATATATTTT. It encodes CASSQENLYLRGRGNTIYF.

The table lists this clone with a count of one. DNA for the CDR3: TGTGCCAGCAGCGTAGGGCCGGGGGCGAGAGAGACCCAGTACTTC. Encoded protein: CASSVGPGARETQYF. This chain joins TRBV9 and TRBJ2-5; either TRBD1 or TRBD2 may supply D (6 bases each). V was trimmed by 0 bases and J by 4 bases, leaving 13 bases between them. There are 15 residues in the CDR3. CDR1 is SGDLS, CDR2 YYNGEE, per germline. The variable domain in full, completed from reference TRBV9 and TRBJ2-5, reads DSGVTQTPKHLITATGQRVTLRCSPRSGDLSVYWYQQSLDQGLQFLIQYYNGEERAKGNILERFSAQQFPDLHSELNLSSLELGDSALYFCASSVGPGARETQYFGPGTRLLVL.

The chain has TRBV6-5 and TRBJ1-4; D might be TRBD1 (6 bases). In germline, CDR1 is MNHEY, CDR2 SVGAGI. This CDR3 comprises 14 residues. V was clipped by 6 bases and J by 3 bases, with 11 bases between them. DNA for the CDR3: TGTGCCAGCAGCAGGGGTTTATCTAATGAAAAACTGTTTTTT. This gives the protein CASSRGLSNEKLFF.

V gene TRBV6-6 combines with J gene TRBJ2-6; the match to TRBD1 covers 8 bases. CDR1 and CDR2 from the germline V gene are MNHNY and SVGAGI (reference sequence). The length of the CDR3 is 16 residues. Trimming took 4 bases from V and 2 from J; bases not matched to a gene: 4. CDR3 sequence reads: CASSFTGGTGANVLTF. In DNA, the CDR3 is TGTGCCAGCAGTTTTACAGGGGGGACTGGGGCCAACGTCCTGACTTTC.

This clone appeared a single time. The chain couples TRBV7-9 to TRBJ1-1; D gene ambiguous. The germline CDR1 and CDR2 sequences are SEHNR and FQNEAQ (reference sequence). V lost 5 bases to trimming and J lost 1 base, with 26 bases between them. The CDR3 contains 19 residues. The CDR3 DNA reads TGTGCCAGCAGCCCAGCCAGTATGGCAGCCGGTACGAGGAACACTGAAGCTTTCTTT. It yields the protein CASSPASMAAGTRNTEAFF.

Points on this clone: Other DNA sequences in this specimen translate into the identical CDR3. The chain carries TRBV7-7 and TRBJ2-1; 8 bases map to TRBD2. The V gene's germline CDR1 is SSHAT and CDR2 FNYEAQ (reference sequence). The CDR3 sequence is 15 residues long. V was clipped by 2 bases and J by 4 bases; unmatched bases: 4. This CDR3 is CASSLRLATYNEQFF. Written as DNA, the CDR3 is TGTGCCAGCAGCTTACGACTAGCGACTTACAATGAGCAGTTCTTC.

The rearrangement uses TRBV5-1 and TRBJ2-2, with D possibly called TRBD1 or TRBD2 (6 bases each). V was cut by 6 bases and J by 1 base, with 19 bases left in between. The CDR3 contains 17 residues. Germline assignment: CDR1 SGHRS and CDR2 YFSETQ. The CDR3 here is CASTRSLGGQNTGELFF. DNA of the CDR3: TGCGCCAGCACCCGGAGTTTGGGGGGCCAGAACACCGGGGAGCTGTTTTTT.

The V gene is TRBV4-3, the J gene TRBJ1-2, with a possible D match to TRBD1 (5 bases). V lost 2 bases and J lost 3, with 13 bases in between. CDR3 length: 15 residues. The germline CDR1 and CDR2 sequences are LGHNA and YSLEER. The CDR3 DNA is TGCGCCAGCAGCCAAAGGGTTCAGGGTGACTATGGCTACACCTTC. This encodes CASSQRVQGDYGYTF.

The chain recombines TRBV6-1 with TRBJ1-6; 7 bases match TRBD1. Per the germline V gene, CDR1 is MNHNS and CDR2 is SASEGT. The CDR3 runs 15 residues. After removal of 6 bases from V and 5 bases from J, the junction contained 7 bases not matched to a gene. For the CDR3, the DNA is TGTGCCAGCAGCCATGCGACAGGGAATAATTCACCCCTCCACTTT. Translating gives CASSHATGNNSPLHF.

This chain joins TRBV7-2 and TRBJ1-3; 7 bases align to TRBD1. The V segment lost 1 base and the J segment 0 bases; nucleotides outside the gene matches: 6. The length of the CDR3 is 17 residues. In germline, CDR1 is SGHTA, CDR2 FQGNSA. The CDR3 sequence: CASSLVGGQPSGNTIYF. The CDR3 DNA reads TGTGCCAGCAGCTTAGTAGGGGGACAGCCCTCTGGAAACACCATATATTTT.

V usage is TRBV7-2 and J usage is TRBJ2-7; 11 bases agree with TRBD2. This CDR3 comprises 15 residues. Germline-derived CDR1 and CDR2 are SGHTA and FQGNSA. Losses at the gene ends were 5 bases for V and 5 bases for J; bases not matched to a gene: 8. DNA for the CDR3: TGTGCCAGCAGCGGTAGCGGGAGGGCGGGGAACGAGCAGTACTTC. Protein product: CASSGSGRAGNEQYF.

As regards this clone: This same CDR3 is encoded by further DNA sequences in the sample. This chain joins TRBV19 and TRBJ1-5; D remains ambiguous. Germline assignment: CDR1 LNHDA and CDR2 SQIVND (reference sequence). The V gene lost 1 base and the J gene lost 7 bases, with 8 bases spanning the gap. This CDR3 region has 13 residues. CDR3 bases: TGTGCCAGTAGTATAGGAACTGGCCAGCCCCAGCATTTT. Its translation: CASSIGTGQPQHF.

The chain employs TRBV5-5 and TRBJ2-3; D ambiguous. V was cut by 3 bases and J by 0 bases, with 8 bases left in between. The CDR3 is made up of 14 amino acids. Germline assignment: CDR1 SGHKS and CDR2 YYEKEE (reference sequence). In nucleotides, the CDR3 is TGTGCCAGCAGCTCCTTACTTAGCACAGATACGCAGTATTTT. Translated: CASSSLLSTDTQYF. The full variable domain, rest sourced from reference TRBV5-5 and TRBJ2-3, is DAGVTQSPTHLIKTRGQQVTLRCSPISGHKSVSWYQQVLGQGPQFIFQYYEKEERGRGNFPDRFSARQFPNYSSELNVNALLLGDSALYLCASSSLLSTDTQYFGPGTRLTVL.

CDR3 coding DNA: TGTGCCAGCAGTTCACGGAGGAGCCAGGGCGAGCAGTACTTC. It specifies CASSSRRSQGEQYF. The chain employs TRBV27 and TRBJ2-7; either TRBD1 or TRBD2 may supply D (5 bases each). The V end lost 4 bases, the J end lost 6 bases, and 16 bases lay between the germline ends. This CDR3 spans 14 amino acids. CDR1 MNHEY and CDR2 SMNVEV come from the germline V gene (reference sequence).